This T cell receptor beta chain was recovered during a study of blood T cell repertoires in COVID-19. Across the whole study: The samples span acute and convalescent COVID-19 from the United States, Italy and Spain. Sample material is recorded as cDNA or gDNA derived from T cells, B-cell-depleted T cells, or PBMCs.

CDR3 length: 16 amino acids. Trimming took 0 bases from V and 8 from J, leaving 16 bases between them. Per germline, CDR1 ENHRY and CDR2 SYGVKD. Each participant's cohort was designated according to participant-reported clinical history. The protocol was immunoSEQ multiplex PCR, while the TCRdb copy is restricted to in-frame clones and leaves out a portion. The sample includes 450,000 to 600,000 clones, about 90% of them seen just once. The sequenced material came from PBMCs or T cells enriched from blood (not recorded which). This rearrangement joins TRBV10-3 to TRBJ1-4; D possibly corresponds to TRBD1 (6 bases). The clonotype originates from a woman aged 18-29 years who had recovered from COVID-19. The CDR3 DNA sequence: TGTGCCATCAGTGAGTCGACTCCCATGACAGGCGAAAAACTGTTTTTT. It yields the protein CAISESTPMTGEKLFF.